This TCR beta chain was retrieved from a study of blood T cell repertoires in COVID-19. About the research overall: The United States, Italy and Spain supplied acute and convalescent COVID-19 samples.

Participants reported their clinical history, and cohort assignment relied on those reports. Donors in Cohort 3 counted as recovered after two negative PCRs, clearance, or symptom resolution. Profiled with immunoSEQ multiplex PCR; TCRdb holds only in-frame clones, not every one. The sample has 250,000 to 350,000 clones, around nine tenths seen once. From germline, CDR1 is SGHRS and CDR2 YFSETQ. The CDR3 covers 15 residues. V lost 3 bases, J lost 3 bases, and 2 bases stayed unmatched. The TCR was taken from a man in his 60s who had recovered from COVID-19. The V gene is TRBV5-1, the J gene TRBJ2-1; 11 bases fit TRBD1. Sequencing input: PBMCs or T cells enriched from blood (not recorded which). CDR3: CASSSGQGVYNEQFF. CDR3 DNA: TGCGCCAGCAGCTCGGGACAGGGGGTCTACAATGAGCAGTTCTTC.